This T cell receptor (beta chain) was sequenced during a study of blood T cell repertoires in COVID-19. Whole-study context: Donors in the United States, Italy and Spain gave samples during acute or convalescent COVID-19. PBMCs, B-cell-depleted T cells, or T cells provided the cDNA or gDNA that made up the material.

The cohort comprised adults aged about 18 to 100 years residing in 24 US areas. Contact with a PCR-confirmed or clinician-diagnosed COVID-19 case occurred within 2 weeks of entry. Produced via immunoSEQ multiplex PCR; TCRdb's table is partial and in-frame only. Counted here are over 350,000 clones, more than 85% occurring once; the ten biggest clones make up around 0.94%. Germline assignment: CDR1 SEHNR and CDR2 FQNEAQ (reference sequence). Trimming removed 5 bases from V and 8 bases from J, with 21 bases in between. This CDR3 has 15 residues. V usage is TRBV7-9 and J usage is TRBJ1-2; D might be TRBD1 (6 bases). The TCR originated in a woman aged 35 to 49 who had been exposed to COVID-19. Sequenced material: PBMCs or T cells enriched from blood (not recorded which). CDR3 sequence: CASSARDTSFEGYTF. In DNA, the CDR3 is TGTGCCAGCAGCGCCCGGGACACTAGTTTTGAGGGCTACACCTTC.